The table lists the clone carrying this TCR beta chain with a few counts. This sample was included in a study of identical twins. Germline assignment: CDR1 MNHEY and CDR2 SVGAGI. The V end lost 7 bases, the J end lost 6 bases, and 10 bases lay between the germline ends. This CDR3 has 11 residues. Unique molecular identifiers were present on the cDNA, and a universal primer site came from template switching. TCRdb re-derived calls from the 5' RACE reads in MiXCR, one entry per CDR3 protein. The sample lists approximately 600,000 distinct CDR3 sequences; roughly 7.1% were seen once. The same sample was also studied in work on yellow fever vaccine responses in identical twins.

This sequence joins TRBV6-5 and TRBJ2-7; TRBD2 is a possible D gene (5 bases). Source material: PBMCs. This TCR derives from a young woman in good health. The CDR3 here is CASKDGGEQYV. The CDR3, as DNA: TGTGCCAGCAAAGACGGAGGCGAGCAGTACGTC.